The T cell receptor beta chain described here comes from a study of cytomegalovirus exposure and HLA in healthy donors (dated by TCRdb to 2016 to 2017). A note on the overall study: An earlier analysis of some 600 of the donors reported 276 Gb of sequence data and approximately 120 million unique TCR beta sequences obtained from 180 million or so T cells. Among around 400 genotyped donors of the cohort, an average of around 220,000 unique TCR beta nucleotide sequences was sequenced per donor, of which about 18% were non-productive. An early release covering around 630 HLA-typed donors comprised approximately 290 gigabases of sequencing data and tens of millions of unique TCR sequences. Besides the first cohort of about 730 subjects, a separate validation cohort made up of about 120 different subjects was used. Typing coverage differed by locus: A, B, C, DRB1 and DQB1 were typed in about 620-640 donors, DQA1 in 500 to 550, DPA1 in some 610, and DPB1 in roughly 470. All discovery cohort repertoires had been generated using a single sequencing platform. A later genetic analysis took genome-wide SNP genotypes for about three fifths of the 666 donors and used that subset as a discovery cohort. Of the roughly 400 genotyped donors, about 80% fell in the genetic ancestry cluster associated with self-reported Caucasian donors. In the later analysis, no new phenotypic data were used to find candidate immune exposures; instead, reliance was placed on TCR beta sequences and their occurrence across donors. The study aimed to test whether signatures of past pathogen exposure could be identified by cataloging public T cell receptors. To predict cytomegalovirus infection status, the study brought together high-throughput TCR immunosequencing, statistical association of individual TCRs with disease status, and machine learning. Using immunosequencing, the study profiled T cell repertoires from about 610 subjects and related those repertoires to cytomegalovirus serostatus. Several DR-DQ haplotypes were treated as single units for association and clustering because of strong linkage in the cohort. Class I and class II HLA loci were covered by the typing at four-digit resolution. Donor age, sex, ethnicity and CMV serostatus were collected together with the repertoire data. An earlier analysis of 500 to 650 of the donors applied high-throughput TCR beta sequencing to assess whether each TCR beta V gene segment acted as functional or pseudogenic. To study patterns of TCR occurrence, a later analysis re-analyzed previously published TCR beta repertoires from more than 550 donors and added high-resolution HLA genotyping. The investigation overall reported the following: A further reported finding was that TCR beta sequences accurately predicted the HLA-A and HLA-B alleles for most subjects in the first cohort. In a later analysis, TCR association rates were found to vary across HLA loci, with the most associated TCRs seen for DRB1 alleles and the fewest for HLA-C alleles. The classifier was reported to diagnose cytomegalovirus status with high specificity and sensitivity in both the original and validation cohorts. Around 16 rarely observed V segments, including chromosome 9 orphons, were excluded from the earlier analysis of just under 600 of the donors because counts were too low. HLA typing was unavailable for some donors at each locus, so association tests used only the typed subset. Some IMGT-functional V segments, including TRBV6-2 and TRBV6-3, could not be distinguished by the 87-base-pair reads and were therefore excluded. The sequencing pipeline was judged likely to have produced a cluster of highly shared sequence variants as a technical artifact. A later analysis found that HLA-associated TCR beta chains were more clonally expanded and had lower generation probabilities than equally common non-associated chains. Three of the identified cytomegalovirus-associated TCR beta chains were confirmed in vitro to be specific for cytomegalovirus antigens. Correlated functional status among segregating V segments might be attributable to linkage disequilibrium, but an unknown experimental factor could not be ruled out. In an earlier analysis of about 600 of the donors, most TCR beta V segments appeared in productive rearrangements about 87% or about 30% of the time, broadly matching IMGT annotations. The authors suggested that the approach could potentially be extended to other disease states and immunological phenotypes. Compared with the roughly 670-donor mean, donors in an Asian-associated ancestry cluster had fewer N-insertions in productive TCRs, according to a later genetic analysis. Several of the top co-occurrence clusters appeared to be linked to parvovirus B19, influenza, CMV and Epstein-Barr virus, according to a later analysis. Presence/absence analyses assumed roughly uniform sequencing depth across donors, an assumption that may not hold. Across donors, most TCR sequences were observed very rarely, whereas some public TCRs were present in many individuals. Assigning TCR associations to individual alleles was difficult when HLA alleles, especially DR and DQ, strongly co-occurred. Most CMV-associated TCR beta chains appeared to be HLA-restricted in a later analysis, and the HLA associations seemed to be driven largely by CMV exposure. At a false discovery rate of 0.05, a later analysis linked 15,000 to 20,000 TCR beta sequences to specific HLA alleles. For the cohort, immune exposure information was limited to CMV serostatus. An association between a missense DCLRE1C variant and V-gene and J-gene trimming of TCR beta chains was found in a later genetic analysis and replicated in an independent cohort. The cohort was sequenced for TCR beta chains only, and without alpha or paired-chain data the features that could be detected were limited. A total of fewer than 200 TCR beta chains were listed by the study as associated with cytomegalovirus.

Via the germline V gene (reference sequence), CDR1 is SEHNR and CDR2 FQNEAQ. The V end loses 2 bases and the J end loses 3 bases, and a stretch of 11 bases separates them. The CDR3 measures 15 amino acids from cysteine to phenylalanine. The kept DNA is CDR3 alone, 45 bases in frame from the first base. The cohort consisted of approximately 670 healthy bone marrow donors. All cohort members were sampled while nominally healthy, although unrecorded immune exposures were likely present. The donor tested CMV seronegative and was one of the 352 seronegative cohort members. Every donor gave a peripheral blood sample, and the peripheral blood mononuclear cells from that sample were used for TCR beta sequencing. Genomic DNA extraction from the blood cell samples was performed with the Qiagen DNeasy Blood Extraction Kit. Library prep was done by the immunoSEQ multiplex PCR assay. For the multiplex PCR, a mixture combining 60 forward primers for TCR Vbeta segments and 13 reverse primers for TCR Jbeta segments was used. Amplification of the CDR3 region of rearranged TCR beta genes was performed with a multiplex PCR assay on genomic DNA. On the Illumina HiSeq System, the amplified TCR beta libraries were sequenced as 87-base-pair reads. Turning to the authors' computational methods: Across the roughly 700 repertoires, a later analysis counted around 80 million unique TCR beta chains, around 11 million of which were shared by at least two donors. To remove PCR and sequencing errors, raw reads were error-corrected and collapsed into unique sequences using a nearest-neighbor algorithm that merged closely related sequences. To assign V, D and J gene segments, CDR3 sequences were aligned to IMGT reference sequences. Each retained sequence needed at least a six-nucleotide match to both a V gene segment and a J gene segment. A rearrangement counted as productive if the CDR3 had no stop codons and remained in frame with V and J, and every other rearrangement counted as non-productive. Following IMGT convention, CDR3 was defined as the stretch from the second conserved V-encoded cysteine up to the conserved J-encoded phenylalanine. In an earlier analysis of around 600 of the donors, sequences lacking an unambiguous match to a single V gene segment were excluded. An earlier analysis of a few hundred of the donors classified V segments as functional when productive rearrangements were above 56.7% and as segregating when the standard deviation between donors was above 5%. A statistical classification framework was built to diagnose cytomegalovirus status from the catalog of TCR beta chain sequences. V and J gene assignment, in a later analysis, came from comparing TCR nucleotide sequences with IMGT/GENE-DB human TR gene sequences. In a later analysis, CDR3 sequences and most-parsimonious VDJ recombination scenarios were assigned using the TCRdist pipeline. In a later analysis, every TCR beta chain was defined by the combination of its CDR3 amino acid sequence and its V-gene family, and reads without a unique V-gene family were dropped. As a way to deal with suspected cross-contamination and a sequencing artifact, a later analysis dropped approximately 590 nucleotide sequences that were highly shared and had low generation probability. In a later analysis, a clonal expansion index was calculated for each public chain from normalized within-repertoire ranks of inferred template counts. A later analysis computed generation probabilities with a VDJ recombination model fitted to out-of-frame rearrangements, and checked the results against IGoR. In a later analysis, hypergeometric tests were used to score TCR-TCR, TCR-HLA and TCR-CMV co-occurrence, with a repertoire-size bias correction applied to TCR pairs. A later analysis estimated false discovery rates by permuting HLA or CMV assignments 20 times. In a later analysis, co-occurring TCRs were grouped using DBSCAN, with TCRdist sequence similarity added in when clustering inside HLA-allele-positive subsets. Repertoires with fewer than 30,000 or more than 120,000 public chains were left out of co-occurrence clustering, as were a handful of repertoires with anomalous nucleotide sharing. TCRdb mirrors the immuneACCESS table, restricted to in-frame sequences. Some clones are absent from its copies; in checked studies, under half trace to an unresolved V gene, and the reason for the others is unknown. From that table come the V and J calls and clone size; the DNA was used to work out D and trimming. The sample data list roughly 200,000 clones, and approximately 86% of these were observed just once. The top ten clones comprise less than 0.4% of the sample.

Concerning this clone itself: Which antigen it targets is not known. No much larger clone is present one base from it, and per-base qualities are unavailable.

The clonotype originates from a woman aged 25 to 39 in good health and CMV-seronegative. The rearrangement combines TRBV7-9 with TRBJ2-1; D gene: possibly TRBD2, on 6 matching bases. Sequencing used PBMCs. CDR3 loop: CASSLSSGVYNEQFF. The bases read TGTGCCAGCAGCTTAAGCTCGGGGGTCTACAATGAGCAGTTCTTC.